These 26 T cell receptor beta chains share one sample of origin, sequenced in a study of identical twins' blood T cells. TCRdb called the 5' RACE reads again in MiXCR, with one record for every CDR3 protein. The table lists roughly 380,000 distinct CDR3 sequences, roughly 31% of them singletons. Sequenced: PBMCs. These receptors originate from a woman between 18 and 49 years old in good health.

The chain uses TRBV6-2 or TRBV6-3 and TRBJ2-3, with TRBD1 matching over 9 bases. Germline assignment: CDR1 MNHEY and CDR2 SVGEGT. This CDR3 comprises 15 residues. Trimming at V came to 2 bases and at J to 8 bases, leaving 8 bases not matched to a gene. The CDR3 nucleotides read TGTGCCAGCAGTTACGACAGGGGGGATCCTCGTACGCAGTATTTT. Translating gives CASSYDRGDPRTQYF.

This clonotype was counted only a few times. The J gene is TRBJ1-1, the V gene TRBV27; tentatively, D is TRBD1 (6 bases). The CDR3 sequence is 13 residues long. V lost 2 bases and J 11 bases, leaving 15 bases between the germline ends. In germline, CDR1 is MNHEY, CDR2 SMNVEV (reference sequence). This CDR3 reads CASSLIPTGAAFF. DNA for the CDR3: TGTGCCAGCAGTTTAATTCCGACAGGCGCGGCTTTCTTT.

Note on this clonotype: A read error may explain this, as a much larger clone is one base away. In nucleotides, the CDR3 is TGTGCCAGCAGTGACGGGCGGTTAGGGCCCCAGCATTTT. Translation: CASSDGRLGPQHF. This chain uses TRBV2 with TRBJ1-5, with D unresolved. Per the germline V gene, CDR1 is SNHLY and CDR2 is FYNNEI. V was shortened by 3 bases and J by 9 bases, with 12 bases between the two germline ends. The CDR3 is 13 residues long.

To note about this clonotype: One end of the junction fails to match germline, which may point to a read error. The rearrangement links TRBV6-1 to TRBJ1-1; no reliable D call. The CDR3 extends over 11 amino acids. Germline loops: CDR1 MNHNS, CDR2 SASEGT. CDR3 residues: CATLVNTETFF. CDR3 in DNA: TGTGCCACCCTCGTGAACACTGAAACTTTCTTT.

This clonotype turned up a few times. V gene TRBV6-1 combines with J gene TRBJ2-1; perhaps TRBD2 as D (5 bases). Germline CDR1 reads MNHNS; CDR2 reads SASEGT. The CDR3 is 15 residues long. Trimming took 7 bases from V and 5 from J, leaving 18 bases between them. CDR3 nucleotides: TGTGCCAGCATGAGGGCCCCGCTAGTCGACAATGAGCAGTTCTTC. Protein sequence: CASMRAPLVDNEQFF.

Comment on this clonotype: This clone may be a read error of a much larger clone one base away. The chain links TRBV18 to TRBJ1-1; D may be TRBD1 (5 bases). The CDR3 loop spans 13 amino acids. The germline V gene encodes CDR1 KGHSH and CDR2 LQKENI. CDR3 region: CASSPVPDTEASF. CDR3 nucleotide sequence: TGTGCCAGCTCACCTGTTCCGGACACTGAAGCTTCCTTT. Full variable domain (rest looked up from reference TRBV18 and TRBJ1-1): NAGVMQNPRHLVRRRGQEARLRCSPMKGHSHVYWYRQLPEEGLKFMVYLQKENIIDESGMPKERFSAEFPKEGPSILRIQQVVRGDSAAYFCASSPVPDTEASFGQGTRLTVV.

This chain links TRBV3-1 with TRBJ1-1; D unresolved. CDR1 is LGHDT, CDR2 YNNKEL, per germline (reference sequence). V was pared by 5 bases and J by 3 bases, with 7 bases between. This CDR3 is 12 amino acids long. CDR3 sequence: CASSVQYTEAFF. CDR3 coding DNA: TGTGCCAGCAGCGTCCAGTACACTGAAGCTTTCTTT.

Turning to this clonotype: This clone may be a read error of a much larger clone one base away. The J gene is TRBJ2-1, the V gene TRBV29-1, with a possible D match to TRBD1 (5 bases). CDR3 length equals 15 residues. Deletions cut 8 bases from V and 0 bases from J, with 17 bases between. The germline V gene has CDR1 SQVTM and CDR2 ANQGSEA. The CDR3 loop reads CSTSTALSSYNEQFF. In DNA form, the CDR3 reads TGCAGCACTTCGACAGCTTTGAGCTCCTACAATGAGCAGTTCTTC.

The chain recombines TRBV6-2 or TRBV6-3 with TRBJ2-1, with a tentative D call TRBD2 (5 bases). The germline V gene encodes CDR1 MNHEY and CDR2 SVGEGT. V was pared by 5 bases and J by 3 bases, with 14 bases between. CDR3 length: 15 residues. CDR3 in amino acids: CASSQPLGSYNEQFF. The CDR3 DNA is TGTGCCAGCAGTCAACCTCTGGGGAGCTACAATGAGCAGTTCTTC.

The V gene is TRBV20-1, the J gene TRBJ1-4; the match to TRBD1 covers 9 bases. Germline CDR1 DFQATT, CDR2 SNEGSKA (reference sequence). Trimming took 6 bases from V and 5 from J; bases not matched to a gene: 10. CDR3 length equals 15 residues. CDR3 coding DNA: TGCAGTGCCTGCCCGCCGACAGGGGGGAATGAAAAACTGTTTTTT. It translates to CSACPPTGGNEKLFF.

Comment on this clonotype: No conserved phenylalanine or tryptophan ends this CDR3, so it is likely a read error. The CDR3 reads CSIAGGFDWNEQFL. The DNA of the CDR3 is TGCAGCATAGCGGGAGGATTTGATTGGAATGAGCAGTTCCTC. This chain uses TRBV29-1 with TRBJ2-1; 10 bases agree with TRBD2. V trimming: 8 bases; J trimming: 7 bases; junction bases outside the gene matches: 11. CDR3 length: 14 amino acids. Per the germline V gene, CDR1 is SQVTM and CDR2 is ANQGSEA.

The chain's CDR3 is CRAEARVSWTRHEQFF. CDR3 DNA: TGCAGGGCTGAGGCTCGAGTGTCGTGGACAAGGCATGAGCAGTTCTTC. The chain carries TRBV20-1 and TRBJ2-1, with a possible D match to TRBD1 (5 bases). Germline lookup yields CDR1 DFQATT and CDR2 SNEGSKA (reference sequence). The CDR3 totals 16 residues.

This clonotype was observed a few times. The chain has TRBV6-6 and TRBJ1-2; TRBD1 matches 9 bases. Trimming removed 5 bases from V and 3 bases from J; junction bases left unmatched: 10. The CDR3 totals 16 residues. Germline CDR1 reads MNHNY; CDR2 reads SVGAGI (reference sequence). CDR3 sequence (DNA): TGTGCCAGCAGTCCACCGCCGGACAGGGGAGACTATGGCTACACCTTC. It is translated as CASSPPPDRGDYGYTF.

The chain combines TRBV7-9 with TRBJ1-1; 10 nucleotides align to TRBD1. The CDR3 is 14 residues long. CDR1 and CDR2 (germline): SEHNR, FQNEAQ (reference sequence). With V trimmed by 7 bases and J by 4 bases, 6 bases remained unmatched. CDR3 in DNA: TGTGCCAGCACCTCCCGGACAGGGGGCACTGAAGCTTTCTTT. Its protein is CASTSRTGGTEAFF.

This clonotype was recorded at least ten times. The J gene is TRBJ2-2, the V gene TRBV29-1; 8 bases are a match to TRBD2. Germline lookup yields CDR1 SQVTM and CDR2 ANQGSEA. The length of the CDR3 is 14 residues. V shed 5 bases and J 3 bases; nucleotides not matched to a gene: 5. The CDR3 DNA reads TGCAGCGTTAATAGCGGGGAGTACACCGGGGAGCTGTTTTTT. Translation gives CSVNSGEYTGELFF.

This clonotype has a count of ten or more. V is TRBV5-1 and J is TRBJ1-5; maybe TRBD1 (6 bases). Trimming took off 4 bases at V and 4 bases at J, with 12 bases between the two ends. CDR3 size: 14 residues. The V gene's germline CDR1 is SGHRS and CDR2 YFSETQ. DNA of the CDR3: TGCGCCAGCAGCGAATCCACAGGGAATCAGCCCCAGCATTTT. Its protein is CASSESTGNQPQHF.

This clonotype occurred many times. The chain has TRBV5-1 and TRBJ1-4; weak D call: TRBD1 (5 bases). This CDR3 spans 15 amino acids. V was clipped by 0 bases and J by 10 bases, with 16 bases between them. Germline V gene sequence: CDR1 SGHRS, CDR2 YFSETQ. CDR3 DNA: TGCGCCAGCAGCTTGGAGGGACCACCTCGGGGAAAACTGTTTTTT. Protein: CASSLEGPPRGKLFF.

The chain uses TRBV6-5 and TRBJ2-3; D is perhaps TRBD1 or TRBD2 (5 bases each). V lost 3 bases, J lost 1 base, and 17 bases lay in between. The CDR3 has 17 residues. Germline V gene lookup returns CDR1 MNHEY and CDR2 SVGAGI. Written as DNA, the CDR3 is TGTGCCAGCAGTTATGAGGGGCTTTCGAGTGGCACAGATACGCAGTATTTT. It is translated as CASSYEGLSSGTDTQYF.

This clonotype was counted a few times. The chain uses TRBV5-6 and TRBJ1-1; possible D gene TRBD1, 6 bases. This CDR3 is 14 amino acids long. CDR1 and CDR2 (germline): SGHDT, YYEEEE. Trimming removed 1 base at V and 6 bases at J, with 13 bases between. The DNA of the CDR3 is TGTGCCAGCAGCTTGAACCACAGGGCGGCTGAAGCTTTCTTT. Translation gives CASSLNHRAAEAFF.

In this sample, this clonotype turned up many times. The chain joins TRBV2 to TRBJ1-2, with a tentative D call TRBD1 (6 bases). The CDR3 contains 15 residues. The germline gives CDR1 SNHLY, CDR2 FYNNEI. Trimming shortened V by 4 bases and J by 0 bases, and 12 bases separated the two germline ends. CDR3 DNA: TGTGCCAGCAGTGGTGTGGACAGTTCTAACTATGGCTACACCTTC. It yields the protein CASSGVDSSNYGYTF.

This clonotype has a count of ten or more. The chain recombines TRBV4-3 with TRBJ1-2; no definite D call. The germline gives CDR1 LGHNA, CDR2 YSLEER. V lost 0 bases, J lost 4 bases, and 9 bases lay in between. The CDR3 covers 14 residues. This chain's CDR3 is CASSQEKGPYGYTF. The CDR3 coding sequence is TGCGCCAGCAGCCAAGAGAAAGGACCCTATGGCTACACCTTC.

This clonotype was counted between two and nine times. J is TRBJ2-2 and V is TRBV4-2; tentatively, D is TRBD1 (6 bases). Trimming left V 3 bases short and J 0 bases short, with 14 bases between. The CDR3 has 17 residues. The germline V gene has CDR1 LGHNA and CDR2 YNFKEQ. Here the CDR3 reads CASSHSTWTANTGELFF. The CDR3 nucleotides read TGTGCCAGCAGCCACAGCACATGGACAGCGAACACCGGGGAGCTGTTTTTT.

Remarks on this clonotype: At one of its ends the junction is not consistent with the germline gene, which may arise from a read error. This sequence joins TRBV27 and TRBJ1-2; D unresolved. Germline values: CDR1 MNHEY, CDR2 SMNVEV (reference sequence). The CDR3 covers 16 residues. Here the CDR3 DNA reads TGTACCAGCAGTTTATTTTATGGGGATGCTAACTATGGCTACACCTTC. Protein product: CTSSLFYGDANYGYTF.

The V gene is TRBV20-1, the J gene TRBJ2-1; possibly TRBD2 for D (6 bases). Per the germline V gene, CDR1 is DFQATT and CDR2 is SNEGSKA (reference sequence). Trimming stripped 3 bases from V and 6 bases from J, with 12 bases between. The CDR3 runs 13 residues. The CDR3 here is CSARAIAANEQFF. CDR3 bases: TGCAGTGCTAGGGCGATAGCGGCCAATGAGCAGTTCTTC.

This clonotype is a singleton in its sample. The chain combines TRBV9 with TRBJ1-3; TRBD1 agrees at 8 bases. The CDR3 contains 16 residues. Germline V gene lookup returns CDR1 SGDLS and CDR2 YYNGEE. With 3 bases clipped from V and 0 bases from J, the junction kept 5 bases outside the gene matches. The CDR3 region is CASSDQGAVSGNTIYF. The CDR3 DNA reads TGTGCCAGCAGCGACCAGGGGGCCGTCTCTGGAAACACCATATATTTT.

The gene calls are TRBV11-2 and TRBJ2-5; 11 nucleotides match TRBD2. V lost 3 bases and J lost 1; bases outside the gene matches: 7. Germline values: CDR1 SGHAT, CDR2 FQNNGV. The CDR3 sequence is 17 residues long. CDR3 in amino acids: CASSFPGTSGFQETQYF. The CDR3 DNA is TGTGCCAGCAGCTTCCCCGGGACTAGCGGCTTCCAAGAGACCCAGTACTTC.